This is a list of T cell receptor beta chains from one sample in a study of blood T cell repertoires in COVID-19. Method: immunoSEQ multiplex PCR; TCRdb's copy keeps in-frame clones and lacks some. The data hold 200,000 to 250,000 clones, with approximately 82% observed a single time. What was sequenced was peripheral blood. Source of these receptors: a woman aged 80 or over with acute or convalescent COVID-19. Each CDR3 is given with its conserved first and last residue. Fields, in order: V gene, clone size, D gene, J gene, CDR3 protein, CDR3 DNA. D genes are given only for firm matches. Size is stated for part of the rows, as once, few or many counts, or as a class when the clone is expanded.

>TRBV7-2|few|.|TRBJ2-1
CASSSSGRSEQFF
TGTGCCAGCAGCTCCTCAGGGAGGAGCGAGCAGTTCTTC
>TRBV6-2/TRBV6-3|once|TRBD1|TRBJ1-1
CASSWDSRPNTEAFF
TGTGCCAGCAGCTGGGACAGCCGTCCGAACACTGAAGCTTTCTTT
>TRBV10-2|once|.|TRBJ1-1
CASTLGGHSNTEAFF
TGCGCCAGCACCCTAGGGGGACATTCGAACACTGAAGCTTTCTTT
>TRBV9|.|TRBD2|TRBJ2-3
CASSANPGLAGDTQYF
TGTGCCAGCAGCGCCAACCCGGGACTAGCGGGGGATACGCAGTATTTT
>TRBV19|.|.|TRBJ2-5
CASSTEHRAGAARETQYF
TGTGCCAGTAGTACTGAACACCGCGCAGGGGCGGCGCGAGAGACCCAGTACTTC
>TRBV7-9|.|TRBD1|TRBJ2-2
CASSPRTGNTGELFF
TGTGCCAGCAGCCCCCGGACAGGTAACACCGGGGAGCTGTTTTTT
>TRBV7-2|.|TRBD1|TRBJ1-5
CASSLPPGQGYQPQHF
TGTGCCAGCAGCTTACCTCCCGGACAGGGCTATCAGCCCCAGCATTTT
>TRBV5-1|.|.|TRBJ2-6
CASSLDLTLSGANVLTF
TGCGCCAGCAGCTTGGATCTAACCCTCTCTGGGGCCAACGTCCTGACTTTC
>TRBV18|.|.|TRBJ1-2
CASSPDTNYGYTF
TGTGCCAGCTCACCTGACACTAACTATGGCTACACCTTC
>TRBV9|once|.|TRBJ1-1
CASSAQLGGTEAFF
TGTGCCAGCAGCGCCCAGCTGGGGGGGACTGAAGCTTTCTTT
>TRBV4-2|.|.|TRBJ1-1
CASSQAGDFGEAFF
TGTGCCAGCAGCCAAGCTGGAGACTTTGGTGAAGCTTTCTTT
>TRBV7-8|once|TRBD1|TRBJ2-1
CASSLAFGTGSNEQFF
TGTGCCAGCAGCTTAGCCTTCGGGACAGGGAGCAATGAGCAGTTCTTC
>TRBV7-2|.|.|TRBJ1-4
CASSLDPAVGGVYEKLFF
TGTGCCAGCAGCCTAGACCCGGCGGTGGGGGGTGTGTATGAAAAACTGTTTTTT
>TRBV5-1|.|TRBD2|TRBJ2-3
CASSLVSGGITDTQYF
TGCGCCAGCAGCTTGGTCAGCGGGGGGATAACAGATACGCAGTATTTT
>TRBV18|.|.|TRBJ1-5
CASSPLPGQYDQPQHF
TGTGCCAGCTCTCCCTTACCAGGTCAATACGATCAGCCCCAGCATTTT
>TRBV27|few|TRBD1|TRBJ2-7
CASSSGTGDYEQYF
TGTGCCAGCAGTTCCGGGACAGGGGACTACGAGCAGTACTTC
>TRBV9|.|TRBD2|TRBJ2-1
CASSVDPSGGINEQFF
TGTGCCAGCAGCGTAGATCCGAGCGGGGGGATAAATGAGCAGTTCTTC
>TRBV5-1|.|TRBD2|TRBJ2-5
CASSFRLAGVETQYF
TGCGCCAGCAGCTTTCGACTAGCGGGGGTTGAGACCCAGTACTTC
>TRBV20-1|.|TRBD2|TRBJ2-1
CSASRLASGGAGYNEQFF
TGCAGTGCTAGTAGGTTGGCTAGCGGGGGGGCAGGGTACAATGAGCAGTTCTTC
>TRBV3-1/TRBV3-2|.|TRBD2|TRBJ2-1
CASSQKSGGALEQFF
TGTGCCAGCAGCCAAAAAAGCGGGGGGGCCTTGGAGCAGTTCTTC
>TRBV7-9|.|.|TRBJ1-1
CASSLEGGLSRAFF
TGTGCCAGCAGCTTAGAGGGGGGGTTGTCTAGGGCTTTCTTT
>TRBV6-6|.|TRBD1|TRBJ1-4
CATWTGSTIDEKLFF
TGTGCCACTTGGACAGGGAGTACTATAGATGAAAAACTGTTTTTT
>TRBV5-1|.|.|TRBJ2-1
CASSSLQRTFNEQFF
TGCGCCAGCAGCTCCCTCCAGCGGACCTTCAATGAGCAGTTCTTC
>TRBV7-2|.|TRBD2|TRBJ2-1
CASSSPAGGPREQFF
TGTGCCAGCAGCTCGCCAGCGGGGGGGCCGCGCGAGCAGTTCTTC
>TRBV27|.|TRBD2|TRBJ2-2
CAAGVAGTGELFF
TGTGCCGCAGGGGTAGCGGGGACCGGGGAGCTGTTTTTT
>TRBV30|.|.|TRBJ1-6
CACSPGHRNSPLHF
TGTGCCTGTTCTCCGGGACACCGTAATTCACCCCTCCACTTT
>TRBV19|.|TRBD1|TRBJ1-3
CASSATGGGNTIYF
TGTGCCAGTAGCGCTACAGGGGGTGGAAACACCATATATTTT
>TRBV2|.|.|TRBJ1-1
CASNPTGPSEAFF
TGTGCCAGCAATCCAACAGGGCCATCTGAAGCTTTCTTT
>TRBV7-2|.|.|TRBJ1-6
CASSLATPGSPLHF
TGTGCCAGCAGCTTAGCAACCCCGGGTTCACCCCTCCACTTT
>TRBV3-1/TRBV3-2|.|TRBD2|TRBJ2-3
CASSPSGGVPDTQYF
TGTGCCAGCAGCCCTAGCGGGGGGGTACCAGATACGCAGTATTTT
>TRBV7-6|.|TRBD1|TRBJ2-5
CASSLVRTGSRETQYF
TGTGCCAGCAGCCTCGTTCGGACAGGGTCCCGGGAGACCCAGTACTTC
>TRBV6-1|.|.|TRBJ1-5
CASSEGAYQPQHF
TGTGCCAGCAGTGAAGGGGCCTATCAGCCCCAGCATTTT
>TRBV2|few|.|TRBJ2-2
CASRRTMNTGELFF
TGTGCCAGCCGACGGACTATGAACACCGGGGAGCTGTTTTTT
>TRBV5-5|.|TRBD1|TRBJ1-1
CASSFVDRGNEAFF
TGTGCCAGCAGCTTCGTCGACAGGGGGAATGAAGCTTTCTTT
>TRBV5-5|.|TRBD1|TRBJ1-4
CASSRLQGADEKLFF
TGTGCCAGCAGCCGGCTACAGGGGGCCGATGAAAAACTGTTTTTT
>TRBV4-1|.|TRBD1|TRBJ1-2
CASSQESTGAYGYTF
TGCGCCAGCAGCCAAGAATCCACAGGGGCCTATGGCTACACCTTC
>TRBV5-1|.|TRBD1|TRBJ2-1
CASSSTRTGYPYNEQFF
TGCGCCAGCAGCTCGACCCGGACAGGGTATCCCTACAATGAGCAGTTCTTC
>TRBV5-4|.|TRBD1|TRBJ1-1
CASSQGARNEAFF
TGTGCCAGCAGTCAGGGGGCGCGGAATGAAGCTTTCTTT
>TRBV7-9|once|TRBD1|TRBJ1-1
CASSPQGWTEAFF
TGTGCCAGCAGCCCACAGGGGTGGACTGAAGCTTTCTTT
>TRBV24-1|.|TRBD1|TRBJ1-2
CATSHSQGVYGYTF
TGTGCCACCAGCCACAGTCAGGGGGTGTATGGCTACACCTTC
>TRBV24-1|.|.|TRBJ2-1
CATSAGREQFF
TGTGCCACCAGTGCTGGCAGGGAGCAGTTCTTC